This T cell receptor beta chain came from a study of T cells in Graves' hyperthyroidism and ophthalmopathy. The source material, RNA transcripts, was used to amplify TCR beta CDR3 regions. Initially, a first-round RT-PCR of the TCR CDR3 employed the HTBI primer set. A single record per CDR3 protein comes from TCRdb applying MiXCR to the multiplex PCR reads. In the table there are under 300,000 distinct CDR3 sequences, 10% to 15% of which are singletons. It was uncontrolled infection, other autoimmune disease, pregnancy or lactation that excluded patients. The blood sample dates from first hyperthyroidism diagnosis, preceding any ophthalmopathy symptoms. A remark on this clonotype: As yet, its antigen is unknown.

Germline V gene lookup returns CDR1 SGHRS and CDR2 YFSETQ. The V gene end was trimmed by 4 bases and the J gene end by 3 bases; junction bases not matched to a gene: 11. This CDR3 has 16 residues. Study-level results: Separation of ophthalmopathy from stable hyperthyroidism was achieved by a 13 V-J model. Peripheral blood also featured most of the thyroid clonotypes expanded above 0.001.

The source is a woman under 40 with Graves' hyperthyroidism that later progressed to Graves' ophthalmopathy. The sequenced sample consisted of blood. This chain uses TRBV5-1 with TRBJ2-7; 9 bases map to TRBD2. The CDR3 sequence: CASSANGEREDYEQYF. CDR3 sequence (DNA): TGCGCCAGCAGCGCAAACGGAGAGCGGGAGGACTACGAGCAGTACTTC.